The clone carrying this TCR beta chain was detected a few times. What it binds is not known. The CDR3 has 14 residues. Germline V gene sequence: CDR1 SEHNR, CDR2 FQNEAQ (reference sequence). Trimming cost V 6 bases and J 5 bases; bases outside gene matches: 10. The data belong to a study of cytomegalovirus exposure and HLA in healthy donors. Study-wide findings and caveats: TCR beta sequences reportedly predicted the HLA-A and HLA-B alleles of most subjects accurately.

The PCR contained 60 Vbeta and 13 Jbeta primers. Sequencing was performed with immunoSEQ multiplex PCR; in TCRdb, only in-frame clones are kept and a portion is missing. The sample includes about 110,000 clones, roughly four fifths of them seen just once. The chain combines TRBV7-9 with TRBJ2-7; 7 bases map to TRBD1. The sample taken for sequencing was PBMCs. The receptor's source is a man aged 50 to 59 in good health and CMV-seronegative. CDR3 in amino acids: CASSHDRVPHEQYF. CDR3 in DNA: TGTGCCAGCAGTCACGACAGGGTGCCTCACGAGCAGTACTTC.